What follows are 13 T cell receptor beta chains derived from one specimen sequenced in a study of T cell responses to AZD1222 COVID-19 vaccine. Method: immunoSEQ multiplex PCR; TCRdb's copy keeps in-frame clones and lacks some. The data hold 120,000 to 150,000 clones, with roughly 88% observed a single time. The material sequenced was peripheral blood, taken on day 0 of AZD1222 vaccination. The source is an adult in good health.

The gene calls are TRBV4-1 and TRBJ1-2; D might be TRBD1 (5 bases). Germline loops: CDR1 MGHRA, CDR2 YSYEKL. V dropped 3 bases and J dropped 6 bases, with 17 bases sitting between them. This CDR3 region has 15 residues. In nucleotides, the CDR3 is TGCGCCAGCAGCCACACTCAGGGTTTAAAGAATGGCTACACCTTC. Its protein is CASSHTQGLKNGYTF.

A few counts support this clone. The chain combines TRBV6-2 or TRBV6-3 with TRBJ2-1; 9 bases match TRBD2. After removal of 0 bases from V and 4 bases from J, the junction contained 7 bases not matched to a gene. From germline, CDR1 is MNHEY and CDR2 SVGEGT. This CDR3 has 17 amino acids. CDR3: CASSYSPTSGLYNEQFF. Here the CDR3 DNA reads TGTGCCAGCAGTTACTCGCCTACTAGCGGGCTTTACAATGAGCAGTTCTTC.

This clone was recorded once. The V gene is TRBV7-2, the J gene TRBJ2-3; possible D gene TRBD1, 7 bases. Trimming cost V 2 bases and J 2 bases, with 20 bases left between them. In germline, CDR1 is SGHTA, CDR2 FQGNSA. CDR3 length equals 18 residues. The CDR3 protein is CASSLRAGGGEVTDTQYF. As DNA, the CDR3 is TGTGCCAGCAGCTTAAGGGCAGGGGGTGGGGAGGTCACAGATACGCAGTATTTT.

This clone was detected once. CDR3 bases: TGTGCCAGCAGTGTGAGCGGATCCTACGAGCAGTACTTC. It is translated as CASSVSGSYEQYF. V usage is TRBV12-3 or TRBV12-4 and J usage is TRBJ2-7; D possibly corresponds to TRBD2 (5 bases). The V gene lost 5 bases and the J gene lost 1 base, with 9 bases spanning the gap. The CDR3 runs to 13 residues.

This clone was observed a single time. This chain links TRBV7-7 with TRBJ2-2; D gene uncertain. The CDR3 consists of 14 residues. V lost 5 bases, J lost 0 bases, and 7 bases lay in between. CDR1 and CDR2 (germline): SSHAT, FNYEAQ (reference sequence). CDR3 nucleotide sequence: TGTGCCAGCAGCCCCCTACCGAACACCGGGGAGCTGTTTTTT. Residues: CASSPLPNTGELFF.

The CDR3 region is CASSLDPRNTEAFF. The DNA of the CDR3 is TGTGCCAGCAGCTTAGACCCCAGGAACACTGAAGCTTTCTTT. This rearrangement joins TRBV7-6 to TRBJ1-1; D is ambiguous. The CDR3 extends over 14 amino acids. Trimming removed 1 base at V and 1 base at J, with 7 bases between. CDR1 and CDR2 (germline): SGHVS, FNYEAQ.

The chain uses TRBV19 and TRBJ1-3; D is unresolved. V shed 6 bases and J shed 4 bases, with 13 bases lying between them. Germline lookup yields CDR1 LNHDA and CDR2 SQIVND (reference sequence). The CDR3 totals 14 residues. The CDR3 DNA follows: TGTGCCAGTAGGTCGTCCGGCGGGGGAAACACCATATATTTT. It yields the protein CASRSSGGGNTIYF.

J is TRBJ2-3 and V is TRBV30; 7 bases are a match to TRBD1. V gave up 4 bases and J gave up 2 bases; unmatched junction bases: 3. The germline V gene has CDR1 GTSNPN and CDR2 SVGIG (reference sequence). This CDR3 comprises 13 residues. CDR3 nucleotides: TGTGCCTGGAAGGGGGCGATCACAGATACGCAGTATTTT. Translating it yields CAWKGAITDTQYF.

The chain uses TRBV3-1 (or the pseudogene TRBV3-2) and TRBJ2-1, with 11 bases aligning to TRBD1. This CDR3 is 14 amino acids long. The J segment lost 4 bases and the V segment lost 5 bases, leaving 1 base of the junction unmatched. CDR1 LGHDT and CDR2 YNNKEL come from the germline V gene (reference sequence). The CDR3, as DNA: TGTGCCAGCAGCGGGGACAGGGGGTACAATGAGCAGTTCTTC. Its translation is CASSGDRGYNEQFF.

The gene calls are TRBV28 and TRBJ1-4; D gene unclear. CDR3 size: 16 residues. V was shortened by 6 bases and J by 2 bases, with 16 bases between the two germline ends. Per germline, CDR1 MDHEN and CDR2 SYDVKM. The CDR3 nucleotides read TGTGCCAGCAGCCCGGGAGTACTGAGGACTAATGAAAAACTGTTTTTT. Amino acids: CASSPGVLRTNEKLFF.

The chain couples TRBV5-4 to TRBJ1-3; possibly TRBD1 for D (5 bases). Trimming cost V 1 base and J 1 base, with 15 bases left between them. Germline CDR1 SGHNT, CDR2 YYREEE (reference sequence). CDR3 length equals 17 residues. The CDR3 sequence is CASSLSRGLSSGNTIYF. CDR3 nucleotides: TGTGCCAGCAGCTTGTCAAGGGGCCTGTCGTCTGGAAACACCATATATTTT.

V is TRBV27 and J is TRBJ2-7; maybe TRBD2 (5 bases). Germline V gene data show CDR1 as MNHEY and CDR2 as SMNVEV (reference sequence). V lost 4 bases, J lost 6 bases, and 13 bases lay in between. This CDR3 has 13 amino acids. CDR3 bases: TGTGCCAGCAGTTACGGCAGCGGAGGCGAGCAGTACTTC. Its translation: CASSYGSGGEQYF.

This chain joins TRBV6-2 or TRBV6-3 and TRBJ2-7; 9 bases agree with TRBD2. V was clipped by 5 bases and J by 7 bases; unmatched bases: 15. The CDR3 loop spans 16 amino acids. CDR1 and CDR2 (germline): MNHEY, SVGEGT. The DNA of the CDR3 is TGTGCCAGCAGTGCCTACTGGGCGGGAGGGCCCATTGAGCAGTACTTC. Translating gives CASSAYWAGGPIEQYF.